This T cell receptor beta chain was sequenced during a study of blood T cells in healthy people across ages. This clonotype occurred a few times. Its antigen is not identified. A J-beta primer mix and a sample-barcoded 5' primer were used in a second PCR of roughly 7 to 12 cycles. Each of the cDNA molecules was tagged by a template-switch adaptor with 12 random nucleotides. TCRdb used MiXCR to reprocess the 5' RACE reads, holding one entry per CDR3 protein. Found here are 730,000 or so distinct CDR3 sequences, roughly two fifths of them singletons; the top ten hold under 25%. Regarding the study as a whole: Relative to aged donors, long-lived donors carried more naive CD4+ cells and displayed higher diversity. The donors' CMV status was not determined, possibly confounding changes in expanded clonotypes.

Healthy individuals of Caucasian origin from Russia, aged about 6 to 100, served as donors. The specimen sequenced was blood. The receptor was isolated from a woman aged 55-69 years in good health.

The CDR3 region is CASCGPSGSYETQYF. CDR3 in DNA: TGTGCCAGCTGCGGACCTAGCGGGAGTTATGAGACCCAGTACTTC. The J gene is TRBJ2-5, the V gene TRBV7-8, with 10 bases identical to TRBD2. CDR3 length: 15 residues. CDR1 SGHVS and CDR2 FQNEAQ come from the germline V gene. V trimming: 8 bases; J trimming: 5 bases; junction bases outside the gene matches: 11.